The clone carrying this T cell receptor (beta chain) was seen many times. TCR alpha and beta CDR3 regions were amplified from RNA using iRepertoire nested multiplex PCR. MiXCR, applied by TCRdb to the multiplex PCR reads, yields one record per CDR3 protein. The sample records roughly 200,000 distinct CDR3 sequences, around 40% being singletons. The sample originates from a study of glioma-infiltrating T cells. The sample comprised glioma tissue, nonneoplastic brain tissue, or PBMCs (not recorded which). This receptor was identified in a human donor with low-grade glioma or glioblastoma, undergoing nonglioma brain surgery, or in good health (not recorded which).

The CDR3 sequence: CASGDSSNTEAFF. The CDR3 DNA is TGTGCCAGCGGGGACAGCTCGAACACTGAAGCTTTCTTT. The gene calls are TRBV28 and TRBJ1-1, with 7 bases identical to TRBD1. CDR3 length: 13 residues. Germline values: CDR1 MDHEN, CDR2 SYDVKM. V shed 8 bases and J 1 base; nucleotides not matched to a gene: 4.